A selection of T cell receptor beta chains follows, all from one sample in a study of shared clonotypes between healthy human individuals. Assay used: immunoSEQ multiplex PCR; TCRdb lists only in-frame clones, some missing. The table has roughly 170,000 clones, over 50% seen once. The material sequenced was memory CD4+ T cells sorted from blood. The receptors were sampled from a man aged 25-45 years in good health. The CDR3 runs from the conserved cysteine through the conserved F or W. The D gene is left open where the match is weak. Clone size is stated in some rows and not others, as once, few, many or a class when expanded.

clone_size j_call v_call d_call cdr3_aa cdr3_nt
- TRBJ2-5 TRBV9 TRBD2 CASSVDRREGETQYF TGTGCCAGCAGCGTAGATAGGCGGGAGGGGGAGACCCAGTACTTC
- TRBJ2-1 TRBV5-4 TRBD1 CASSLTGEITNEQFF TGTGCCAGCAGCTTGACAGGGGAGATCACCAATGAGCAGTTCTTC
- TRBJ2-3 TRBV13 TRBD1 CASSSGQGEADTQYF TGTGCCAGCAGCTCGGGACAGGGTGAGGCAGATACGCAGTATTTT
- TRBJ1-1 TRBV2 - CASILDSLNTEAFF TGTGCCAGCATATTGGACAGCCTGAACACTGAAGCTTTCTTT
once TRBJ2-1 TRBV11-3 - CASSLGRYNEQFF TGTGCCAGCAGCTTAGGGCGATACAATGAGCAGTTCTTC
once TRBJ1-1 TRBV5-1 - CASSPQEGETAFF TGCGCCAGCAGCCCCCAAGAGGGTGAGACAGCTTTCTTT
few TRBJ2-7 TRBV2 - CASSPGSYEQYF TGTGCCAGCAGCCCGGGTAGCTACGAGCAGTACTTC
once TRBJ2-7 TRBV5-1 TRBD1 CASRPGTGGFWQYF TGCGCCAGCAGACCCGGGACAGGGGGTTTTTGGCAGTACTTC
- TRBJ2-5 TRBV2 - CASQGPGETQYF TGTGCCAGCCAGGGTCCAGGTGAGACCCAGTACTTC
- TRBJ2-7 TRBV9 TRBD2 CASSVGVSGRAQYF TGTGCCAGCAGCGTAGGGGTTAGCGGGAGAGCGCAGTACTTC
- TRBJ1-3 TRBV6-5 - CASSYGGDTIYF TGTGCCAGCAGTTACGGTGGTGACACCATATATTTT
few TRBJ2-1 TRBV9 - CASTYSGTPDEQFF TGTGCCAGCACCTATTCCGGGACCCCGGATGAGCAGTTCTTC
- TRBJ1-1 TRBV11-3 - CASSLGYGADTEAFF TGTGCCAGCAGCTTAGGTTATGGGGCTGACACTGAAGCTTTCTTT
- TRBJ2-5 TRBV18 - CASSPFPQVQETQYF TGTGCCAGCTCACCCTTCCCGCAGGTCCAAGAGACCCAGTACTTC
- TRBJ2-7 TRBV7-8 - CASSLAKGLTSYEQYF TGTGCCAGCAGCTTAGCAAAGGGGCTTACATCCTACGAGCAGTACTTC
- TRBJ2-7 TRBV29-1 - CSVQRGDEQYF TGCAGCGTCCAGAGGGGGGACGAGCAGTACTTC
- TRBJ2-5 TRBV6-1 - CASSEGLGDGPTQYF TGTGCCAGCAGTGAAGGCCTGGGCGACGGGCCGACCCAGTACTTC
- TRBJ2-1 TRBV7-2 - CASSLVAGSSSYNEQFF TGTGCCAGCAGCTTAGTCGCAGGATCCAGCTCCTACAATGAGCAGTTCTTC
- TRBJ1-5 TRBV7-9 TRBD1 CASSEGQNNQPQHF TGTGCCAGCAGCGAGGGACAGAACAATCAGCCCCAGCATTTT
medium-sized TRBJ2-7 TRBV5-5 TRBD1 CASSHARDRDVHF TGTGCCAGCAGCCACGCCCGGGACAGGGATGTACACTTC
- TRBJ2-2 TRBV2 TRBD1 CASSRQGVSTGELFF TGTGCCAGCAGCAGACAGGGAGTGTCCACCGGGGAGCTGTTTTTT
- TRBJ2-5 TRBV28 - CASALTGLFGETQYF TGTGCCAGTGCCCTAACGGGGTTGTTTGGGGAGACCCAGTACTTC
few TRBJ1-3 TRBV2 - CASRNREGVGNTIYF TGTGCCAGCAGGAACAGGGAGGGAGTTGGAAACACCATATATTTT
- TRBJ2-5 TRBV7-3 - CASSLSAAQETQYF TGTGCCAGCAGCTTATCGGCGGCTCAAGAGACCCAGTACTTC
- TRBJ2-1 TRBV18 TRBD2 CASSSSYSSGLYYNEQFF TGTGCCAGCTCATCCTCATATTCTAGCGGTCTCTACTACAATGAGCAGTTCTTC
- TRBJ1-2 TRBV14 - CASSPMDRKHATMDYGYTF TGTGCCAGCAGCCCGATGGACAGAAAACACGCCACTATGGACTATGGCTACACCTTC
- TRBJ2-7 TRBV7-2 TRBD2 CASSLVGTSGTGYEQYF TGTGCCAGCAGCTTAGTAGGGACTAGCGGGACGGGTTACGAGCAGTACTTC
once TRBJ2-3 TRBV5-1 - CASSVTAGLRTDTQYF TGCGCCAGCAGCGTCACCGCGGGCCTCCGCACAGATACGCAGTATTTT
once TRBJ2-1 TRBV12-5 - CASGLVQGGARNEQFF TGTGCTAGTGGTTTGGTACAAGGAGGGGCACGCAATGAGCAGTTCTTC
- TRBJ1-2 TRBV15 TRBD1 CATSERQGKVDYGYTF TGTGCCACCAGCGAACGACAGGGGAAGGTTGACTATGGCTACACCTTC
few TRBJ2-1 TRBV5-4 TRBD2 CASSLRLAGVDEQFF TGTGCCAGCAGCCTAAGACTAGCGGGAGTGGATGAGCAGTTCTTC
- TRBJ2-3 TRBV2 TRBD2 CASSDTLAGGWTDTQYF TGTGCCAGCAGTGACACCCTAGCGGGAGGGTGGACAGATACGCAGTATTTT
- TRBJ2-7 TRBV7-9 TRBD2 CASSSRLAGGEAGYEQYF TGTGCCAGCAGCTCACGACTAGCGGGAGGGGAGGCAGGCTACGAGCAGTACTTC
- TRBJ1-2 TRBV9 - CASSVDPDSYGYTF TGTGCCAGCAGCGTAGATCCGGATTCCTATGGCTACACCTTC
- TRBJ1-4 TRBV18 - CASSPGRGNEKLFF TGTGCCAGCTCACCAGGTCGAGGGAACGAAAAACTGTTTTTT
- TRBJ2-1 TRBV2 TRBD1 CASSEQGQSGGNEQFF TGTGCCAGCAGTGAACAGGGACAGTCAGGTGGCAATGAGCAGTTCTTC
- TRBJ2-1 TRBV11-2 TRBD2 CASSNKREFNEQFF TGTGCCAGCAGCAACAAGCGGGAGTTCAATGAGCAGTTCTTC
- TRBJ2-7 TRBV7-2 - CASSLSAGHGLLEQYF TGTGCCAGCAGCTTATCAGCGGGACACGGCCTTTTGGAGCAGTACTTC
few TRBJ2-7 TRBV10-1 - CASSDGDWDEQYF TGCGCCAGCAGTGACGGGGATTGGGACGAGCAGTACTTC
many TRBJ1-1 TRBV19 - CASSQLVNTEAFF TGTGCCAGTAGTCAGCTGGTGAACACTGAAGCTTTCTTT
once TRBJ2-2 TRBV30 - CAWSVLLAGYTGELFF TGTGCCTGGAGTGTACTTCTGGCAGGGTACACCGGGGAGCTGTTTTTT
- TRBJ2-6 TRBV5-1 - CASRGISGANVLTF TGCGCCAGCCGAGGGATCTCTGGGGCCAACGTCCTGACTTTC
- TRBJ2-3 TRBV30 - CAWSGRSSAFTDTQYF TGTGCCTGGAGCGGACGATCTAGCGCTTTCACAGATACGCAGTATTTT
- TRBJ1-1 TRBV29-1 - CSAAGQGNTEAFF TGCAGCGCGGCGGGGCAGGGTAACACTGAAGCTTTCTTT
- TRBJ2-1 TRBV7-6 - CASSPYSGSHNEQFF TGTGCCAGCAGCCCGTACTCGGGGTCCCACAATGAGCAGTTCTTC
once TRBJ2-7 TRBV5-6 - CASSLVSEQYF TGTGCCAGCAGCTTGGTGAGCGAGCAGTACTTC
- TRBJ1-1 TRBV2 - CASLAEQGGTEAFF TGTGCCAGCTTGGCCGAACAGGGAGGAACTGAAGCTTTCTTT
few TRBJ1-2 TRBV7-2 - CASSPGGSDYGYTF TGTGCCAGCAGTCCGGGGGGGAGCGACTATGGCTACACCTTC
- TRBJ2-7 TRBV28 - CASGPGLLTYEQYF TGTGCCAGCGGGCCGGGACTTTTGACCTACGAGCAGTACTTC
- TRBJ2-1 TRBV2 - CASSPIMITYNEQFF TGTGCCAGCAGTCCAATCATGATCACCTACAATGAGCAGTTCTTC
- TRBJ2-3 TRBV5-1 TRBD1 CASSSQGTTDTQYF TGCGCCAGCAGCTCACAGGGGACCACAGATACGCAGTATTTT
once TRBJ2-7 TRBV5-1 - CASSPPTSSYEQYF TGCGCCAGCAGCCCCCCAACCAGCTCCTACGAGCAGTACTTC
once TRBJ1-1 TRBV5-1 - CASSRTGGAGTEAFF TGCGCCAGCAGCCGTACGGGGGGCGCGGGGACTGAAGCTTTCTTT
- TRBJ2-7 TRBV25-1 TRBD1 CASLGTDSYEQYF TGTGCCAGCCTGGGGACAGACTCCTACGAGCAGTACTTC
- TRBJ2-3 TRBV5-1 TRBD1 CASSSLMAQGANTDTQYF TGCGCCAGCAGCTCTCTGATGGCGCAGGGGGCTAACACAGATACGCAGTATTTT